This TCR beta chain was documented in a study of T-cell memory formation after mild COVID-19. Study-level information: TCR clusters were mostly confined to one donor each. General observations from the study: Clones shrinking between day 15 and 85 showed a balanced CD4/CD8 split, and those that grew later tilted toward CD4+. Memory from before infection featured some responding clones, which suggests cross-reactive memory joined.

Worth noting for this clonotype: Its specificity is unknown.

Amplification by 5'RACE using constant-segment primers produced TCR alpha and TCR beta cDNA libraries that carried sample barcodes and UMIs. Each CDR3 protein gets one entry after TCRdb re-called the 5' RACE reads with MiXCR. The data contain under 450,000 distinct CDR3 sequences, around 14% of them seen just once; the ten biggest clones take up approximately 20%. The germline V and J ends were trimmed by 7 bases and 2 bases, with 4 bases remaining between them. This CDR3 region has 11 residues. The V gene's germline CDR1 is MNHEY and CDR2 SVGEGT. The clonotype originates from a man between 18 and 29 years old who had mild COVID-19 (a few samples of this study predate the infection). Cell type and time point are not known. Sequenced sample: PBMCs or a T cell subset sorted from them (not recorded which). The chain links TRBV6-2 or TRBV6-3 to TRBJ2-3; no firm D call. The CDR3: CASTATDTQYF. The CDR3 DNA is TGTGCCAGCACAGCCACAGATACGCAGTATTTT.